The 30 T cell receptor beta chains in this list originate from one sample, sequenced in a study of CD8+CD57+ T cells in acquired aplastic anemia. The study profiled TCR beta VDJ and CDR3 using genomic DNA as template. TCRdb reprocessed the reads with MiXCR, giving one entry per CDR3 protein. Here the sample spans around 190,000 distinct CDR3 sequences, 50% to 55% being singletons. Sample: sorted CD4+, CD8+, or CD8+CD57+ T cells (not recorded which) from PBMCs. The receptors were sampled from a human donor in good health, serving as a control.

This clonotype was counted ten times or more. This chain joins TRBV11-2 and TRBJ2-7, with 7 positions matching TRBD1. Germline V gene sequence: CDR1 SGHAT, CDR2 FQNNGV. The CDR3 totals 15 residues. Trimming at V came to 5 bases and at J to 4 bases, leaving 11 bases not matched to a gene. The CDR3 sequence is CASSVSGTGVYEQYF. CDR3 in DNA: TGTGCCAGCAGCGTCTCCGGAACAGGGGTATACGAGCAGTACTTC.

The chain recombines TRBV20-1 with TRBJ2-3; 14 positions agree with TRBD2. Trimming cost V 6 bases and J 1 base; bases outside gene matches: 9. Germline CDR1 and CDR2: DFQATT and SNEGSKA (reference sequence). CDR3 size: 17 residues. For the CDR3, the DNA is TGCAGTGCGCGACTAGCGGGGGGGAATTCCGGCACAGATACGCAGTATTTT. It yields the protein CSARLAGGNSGTDTQYF.

This clonotype was counted between two and nine times. The chain joins TRBV29-1 to TRBJ1-1; D is undetermined. Trimming cost V 6 bases and J 7 bases, with 18 bases left between them. The CDR3 spans 13 residues. The germline V gene encodes CDR1 SQVTM and CDR2 ANQGSEA. Written as DNA, the CDR3 is TGCAGCGTCGTCTCATTAGGAGGGCTTGAAGCTTTCTTT. Its protein is CSVVSLGGLEAFF. The full variable domain, with the rest looked up from reference TRBV29-1 and TRBJ1-1, is SAVISQKPSRDICQRGTSLTIQCQVDSQVTMMFWYRQQPGQSLTLIATANQGSEATYESGFVIDKFPISRPNLTFSTLTVSNMSPEDSSIYLCSVVSLGGLEAFFGQGTRLTVV.

This chain connects TRBV7-6 to TRBJ2-5; no clear D gene. Trimming cost V 1 base and J 9 bases, with 15 bases left between them. Germline CDR1 SGHVS, CDR2 FNYEAQ. CDR3 length: 14 residues. CDR3 amino acids: CASSLGPGNQPQYF. The CDR3 bases are TGTGCCAGCAGCTTAGGACCTGGGAATCAGCCCCAGTACTTC.

The chain is built from TRBV7-2 and TRBJ1-1; 7 nucleotides line up with TRBD1. The length of the CDR3 is 16 residues. From germline, CDR1 is SGHTA and CDR2 FQGNSA. V dropped 5 bases and J dropped 2; count of bases not matched to a gene: 11. CDR3 loop: CASSTYTGAGNTEAFF. The CDR3, as DNA: TGTGCCAGCAGCACCTACACAGGGGCTGGAAACACTGAAGCTTTCTTT.

The chain carries TRBV7-9 and TRBJ1-1, with a possible D match to TRBD1 (6 bases). Germline assignment: CDR1 SEHNR and CDR2 FQNEAQ (reference sequence). Trimming stripped 0 bases from V and 10 bases from J, with 18 bases between. The CDR3 has 15 amino acids. CDR3 in DNA: TGTGCCAGCAGCTTAGCCGGACAGACAGCTATCGGAGCTTTCTTT. Protein product: CASSLAGQTAIGAFF.

CDR3 sequence reads: CASSLQGYF. In DNA, the CDR3 is TGTGCCAGCAGTTTACAGGGGTACTTC. The rearrangement links TRBV12-3 or TRBV12-4 to TRBJ2-7; perhaps TRBD1 as D (5 bases). V was cut by 2 bases and J by 12 bases, with 5 bases left in between. There are 9 residues in the CDR3.

V gene TRBV5-4 combines with J gene TRBJ2-3, with 9 positions matching TRBD1. The CDR3 covers 15 residues. Germline V gene lookup returns CDR1 SGHNT and CDR2 YYREEE (reference sequence). The ends lost 0 bases at V and 7 bases at J; junction bases unmatched: 6. In nucleotides, the CDR3 is TGTGCCAGCAGCTTGGGCGGACAGGGGACATATACGCAGTATTTT. This encodes CASSLGGQGTYTQYF.

This clonotype has a single count. The chain carries TRBV10-1 and TRBJ2-7; 9 bases are shared with TRBD1. J lost 5 bases, V lost 5 bases, and 7 bases had no gene match. The CDR3 is made up of 14 amino acids. Germline CDR1 is WNHNN and CDR2 is SYGVQD (reference sequence). The DNA for the CDR3 is TGCGCCAGCAGTCTCGACAGGGGGTCCCACGAGCAGTACGTC. Residues: CASSLDRGSHEQYV.

This clonotype has a count of ten or more. The J gene is TRBJ2-7, the V gene TRBV6-2 or TRBV6-3; D perhaps matches TRBD2 (6 bases). Germline-derived CDR1 and CDR2 are MNHEY and SVGEGT. Trimming removed 0 bases at V and 0 bases at J, with 12 bases between. The CDR3 has 16 amino acids. CDR3 loop: CASSYSWTTNSYEQYF. The CDR3 DNA sequence: TGTGCCAGCAGTTACTCTTGGACTACCAACTCCTACGAGCAGTACTTC.

The V gene is TRBV7-2, the J gene TRBJ1-1; 12 bases align to TRBD1. V lost 3 bases, J lost 6 bases, and 8 bases stayed unmatched. The CDR3 is 16 amino acids. Germline V gives CDR1 SGHTA, CDR2 FQGNSA. This CDR3 reads CASSLGQGAISAEAFF. CDR3 nucleotide sequence: TGTGCCAGCAGCTTGGGACAGGGGGCGATTAGCGCTGAAGCTTTCTTT.

In this sample, this clonotype turned up many times. V is TRBV29-1 and J is TRBJ1-2; 9 nucleotides align to TRBD1. Germline values: CDR1 SQVTM, CDR2 ANQGSEA. Trimming cost V 3 bases and J 2 bases; bases outside gene matches: 13. The CDR3 runs to 17 residues. CDR3 in DNA: TGCAGCGTTGAGGGGAGAAACCGGGACAGGGAAAACTATGGCTACACCTTC. It specifies CSVEGRNRDRENYGYTF.

The rearrangement joins TRBV20-1 to TRBJ2-1, with D unclear. The CDR3 is 13 amino acids. The germline V and J ends were trimmed by 0 bases and 3 bases, with 6 bases remaining between them. CDR1 and CDR2 (germline): DFQATT, SNEGSKA (reference sequence). The CDR3 DNA follows: TGCAGTGCTAGAGATGTGAGCTACAATGAGCAGTTCTTC. It specifies CSARDVSYNEQFF.

The gene calls are TRBV7-2 and TRBJ2-3; TRBD2 might be the D (5 bases). Looked up from germline, CDR1 is SGHTA and CDR2 is FQGNSA. The CDR3 is 13 residues long. V shed 8 bases and J shed 2 bases, with 11 bases lying between them. CDR3 sequence (DNA): TGTGCCAGCCTACGAGGGCTCACAGATACGCAGTATTTT. This encodes CASLRGLTDTQYF.

This clonotype was counted between two and nine times. One junction end does not reproduce the germline sequence, and a read error may be involved. This chain links TRBV25-1 with TRBJ1-3; 12 positions match TRBD1. The CDR3 loop spans 21 amino acids. Germline V lookup: CDR1 MGHDK, CDR2 SYGVNS. The CDR3 nucleotides read TGCGCCAGCAGTCCCGCCGGGGGGGGACAGGGGGCTCGAGGCTCTGGAAACACCATATATTTT. Translation gives CASSPAGGGQGARGSGNTIYF.

This clonotype was recorded at least ten times. CDR3 DNA sequence: TGTGCCAGCAGTTATTCGGATCAGCCCCAGCATTTT. Protein product: CASSYSDQPQHF. This chain links TRBV6-6 with TRBJ1-5; no firm D call. The V gene's germline CDR1 is MNHNY and CDR2 SVGAGI (reference sequence). The CDR3 sequence is 12 residues long. The V end lost 3 bases, the J end lost 5 bases, and 5 bases lay between the germline ends.

There are a few counts of this clonotype. The rearrangement links TRBV4-2 to TRBJ1-2, with 9 bases identical to TRBD1. The CDR3 covers 17 residues. V lost 2 bases to trimming and J lost 0 bases; unmatched junction nucleotides: 7. Germline V gives CDR1 LGHNA, CDR2 YNFKEQ. The CDR3, as DNA: TGTGCCAGCAGCCAAAGGGGACAGGGAGAGACTAACTATGGCTACACCTTC. This gives the protein CASSQRGQGETNYGYTF.

The chain uses TRBV9 and TRBJ1-2; D not resolved. The CDR3 spans 13 residues. Germline-derived CDR1 and CDR2 are SGDLS and YYNGEE. V was pared by 3 bases and J by 6 bases, with 12 bases between. The CDR3, as DNA: TGTGCCAGCAGCGCCCTGGAGGTTAATGGCTACACCTTC. Translated: CASSALEVNGYTF.

The chain joins TRBV7-3 to TRBJ2-2; D gene unclear. The length of the CDR3 is 15 residues. CDR1 is SGHTA and CDR2 is FQGTGA in the germline V gene. V shed 6 bases and J shed 6 bases, with 17 bases lying between them. In DNA, the CDR3 is TGTGCCAGCAGTGAAACGTACGAGATGGCCGGGGAGCTGTTTTTT. This sequence encodes CASSETYEMAGELFF.

This clonotype was seen at least ten times. This chain links TRBV28 with TRBJ2-7; 9 bases are shared with TRBD1. The germline CDR1 and CDR2 sequences are MDHEN and SYDVKM. V trimming: 5 bases; J trimming: 6 bases; junction bases outside the gene matches: 5. The CDR3 contains 13 residues. The CDR3 nucleotides read TGTGCCAGCAGTGGGGGACAGGGTACCGAGCAGTACTTC. The encoded protein is CASSGGQGTEQYF.

This clonotype was counted many times. The chain joins TRBV12-3 or TRBV12-4 to TRBJ1-6; D is unresolved. The CDR3 spans 12 residues. V was shortened by 6 bases and J by 3 bases, with 3 bases between the two germline ends. The CDR3 region has the DNA TGTGCCAGCAGGGGCTATAATTCACCCCTCCACTTT. As protein: CASRGYNSPLHF.

This clonotype was detected many times. The chain joins TRBV3-1 to TRBJ2-7; no firm D call. V shed 1 base and J shed 2 bases, with 9 bases lying between them. This CDR3 is 14 amino acids long. The germline V gene encodes CDR1 LGHDT and CDR2 YNNKEL (reference sequence). CDR3 in amino acids: CASSQAWLTYEQYF. CDR3 nucleotides: TGTGCCAGCAGCCAAGCATGGCTCACCTACGAGCAGTACTTC.

The chain recombines TRBV29-1 with TRBJ2-7, with TRBD1 matching over 9 bases. J lost 4 bases, V lost 4 bases, and 11 bases had no gene match. Germline values: CDR1 SQVTM, CDR2 ANQGSEA. This CDR3 contains 15 residues. This CDR3 is CSVAPQGTGLYEQYF. The CDR3, as DNA: TGCAGCGTTGCCCCTCAAGGGACAGGGCTTTACGAGCAGTACTTC.

This sequence joins TRBV7-2 and TRBJ1-2; D perhaps matches TRBD1 (6 bases). The CDR3 totals 14 residues. Trimming cost V 5 bases and J 6 bases, with 16 bases left between them. Germline CDR1 is SGHTA and CDR2 is FQGNSA. CDR3 amino acids: CASSRDQGWNGYTF. The CDR3 DNA sequence: TGTGCCAGCAGCCGCGACCAGGGGTGGAATGGCTACACCTTC.

Ten or more counts support this clonotype. The chain has TRBV5-1 and TRBJ2-3, with D possibly matching TRBD2 (6 bases). The length of the CDR3 is 15 residues. Germline values: CDR1 SGHRS, CDR2 YFSETQ. Between the trimmed V and J ends, which lost 4 bases and 3 bases, there was a span of 15 bases. CDR3 DNA: TGCGCCAGCAGCGGATCCGGGACTCTGACAGATACGCAGTATTTT. Translation gives CASSGSGTLTDTQYF.

This clonotype was observed at least ten times. The rearrangement links TRBV5-1 to TRBJ1-1; TRBD1 is a possible D gene (6 bases). V lost 4 bases and J 1 base, leaving 8 bases between the germline ends. The CDR3 is 13 amino acids. CDR1 and CDR2 (germline): SGHRS, YFSETQ. CDR3 protein: CASSEDRNTEAFF. Written as DNA, the CDR3 is TGCGCCAGCAGCGAGGACAGGAACACTGAAGCTTTCTTT. The entire variable domain, with the rest obtained from reference TRBV5-1 and TRBJ1-1, is as follows: KAGVTQTPRYLIKTRGQQVTLSCSPISGHRSVSWYQQTPGQGLQFLFEYFSETQRNKGNFPGRFSGRQFSNSRSEMNVSTLELGDSALYLCASSEDRNTEAFFGQGTRLTVV.

The V gene is TRBV10-1, the J gene TRBJ1-1; D may be TRBD1 (5 bases). Germline CDR1 reads WNHNN; CDR2 reads SYGVQD (reference sequence). The V and J ends lost 8 bases and 4 bases respectively, with 14 bases between them. CDR3 size: 13 residues. In DNA form, the CDR3 reads TGCGCCAGCGGCTTCGGGGGAAGCACTGAAGCTTTCTTT. It yields the protein CASGFGGSTEAFF.

CDR3 region: CASSYNTRGPGWDEQFF. The CDR3 DNA follows: TGTGCCAGCAGTTACAACACTAGGGGCCCGGGTTGGGATGAGCAGTTCTTC. This chain uses TRBV6-2 or TRBV6-3 with TRBJ2-1; tentatively, D is TRBD1 or TRBD2 (5 bases each). The CDR3 consists of 17 residues. Germline CDR1 MNHEY, CDR2 SVGEGT. Trimming pared 2 bases from V and 8 bases from J, leaving 22 bases between.

Concerning this clonotype: One end of the junction varies from germline; a read error may be responsible. The CDR3 spells CASSPDGSGRSIDTQYF. As DNA, the CDR3 is TGTGCCAGCAGCCCTGATGGGAGCGGGAGGAGCATAGATACGCAGTATTTT. The chain carries TRBV11-2 and TRBJ2-3; TRBD2 agrees at 9 bases. Germline V gives CDR1 SGHAT, CDR2 FQNNGV. The CDR3 has 17 amino acids.

This clonotype has a count of ten or more. CDR3 amino acids: CASSFQTGSGELFF. The CDR3 coding sequence is TGTGCCAGCAGCTTCCAGACAGGGTCCGGGGAGCTGTTTTTT. J is TRBJ2-2 and V is TRBV5-4; 7 bases are shared with TRBD1. There are 14 residues in the CDR3. From germline, CDR1 is SGHNT and CDR2 YYREEE (reference sequence). Trimming cost V 2 bases and J 6 bases; bases outside gene matches: 4.